This TCR beta chain appears in the sequencing data of a study of quantifying T cell responses using KT2 cells (TCRdb year 2017). In the study overall: RNA was DNase-treated and reverse transcribed with TCR alpha and beta constant-region primers, mostly using SuperScript III. The efficiency of the T4 ligation step under optimum conditions was estimated to be above 8%. PCR2 was performed as a SYBR Green qPCR and was stopped at a predetermined fluorescence threshold so that over-amplification was avoided. The full study reports these points: This TCR sequencing study did not compare the pipeline side by side with other TCR sequencing techniques. Detection of KT2 sequences showed saturation at very high KT2 spike-in numbers. The numbers of KT2 alpha and beta sequences increased linearly with the number of input KT2 cells across several orders of magnitude. KT2 sequences were still detected at the lowest spike-in tested, roughly one KT2 cell per 100,000 PBMC.

The CDR3, from cysteine to phenylalanine, totals 13 residues. Only the CDR3 region is kept as DNA, spanning 39 bases read in frame from base 1. Deletion took 4 bases off V and 0 bases off J, with a span of 6 bases between the germline ends. CDR1 and CDR2 were assigned from the germline V gene as SGHAT and FQNNGV. The library was prepared using UMI-ligation and nested PCR. A single-stranded oligonucleotide bearing the Illumina SP2 sequence and a UMI was ligated to the 3' end of the cDNA with T4 RNA ligase 1. PCR1 consisted of 4 cycles (98 degrees C 15 s, 69 degrees C 30 s, 72 degrees C 40 s), and for the beta primer an equimolar mix of RC1.1 and RC1.2 was used to cover TRBC1 and TRBC2. From PCR2 onward, TCR alpha and beta chains were processed separately, with sample indices and Illumina adaptors added. The UMI comprised 12 random nucleotides, as two hexamers separated by a spacer, placed after an 8-base spacer. Libraries were sequenced on an Illumina MiSeq with v2 2x251 paired-end chemistry, typically about a dozen samples per run. PhiX DNA at roughly 4.5-7.5% was added to each sequencing library to increase diversity. The paper's processing steps were these. The raw reads were converted into FASTQ with bcl2fastq and then demultiplexed by dual indices with Demultiplexor. V and J genes were assigned by Decombinator through tag matching, with a single base-pair mismatch being allowed. UMIs were used by Collapsinator to correct both sequencing errors and frequency errors caused by PCR heterogeneity. Decombinator identifiers were converted to nucleotide sequence by CDR3Translator, the sequences were translated to amino acids, and CDR3 was extracted using C- and N-terminal motifs. Each distinct KT2 TCR was counted as a cluster of KT2 sequences sharing one unique molecular identifier. The public reads were reprocessed in TCRdb via fastp at Q25 and MiXCR, keeping in-frame beta chains. Entries that share a CDR3 protein sequence are merged under the most common genes and DNA. V and J calls and clone size were set by TCRdb, not the authors. The sample table records 25,000 to 35,000 distinct CDR3 sequences; about 7.3% of these occur just once. The ten largest clones capture 15% to 18% of the sample.

This clonotype appeared a few times. There is no known antigen for this receptor. Within one base of it there is no much larger clone, and no base qualities were kept. To test the sensitivity and accuracy of the pipeline, known numbers of KT2, a T cell clone whose TCR had already been sequenced, were spiked into unfractionated PBMC. A range of KT2-to-PBMC ratios was generated by mixing KT2 cells with a fixed number of PBMC. Material: PBMCs spiked with cells of the T cell clone KT2. The chain links TRBV11-2 with TRBJ1-1; the D gene cannot be named for sure. This receptor was obtained from a human donor. The nucleotide sequence reads TGTGCCAGCAGCTGGACCCTGAACACTGAAGCTTTCTTT. It specifies CASSWTLNTEAFF.